This T cell receptor beta chain originates from a study of blood T cell repertoires in COVID-19 (dated by TCRdb to the early 2020s). About the full investigation: The collaborator samples originated in the United States, Italy and Spain and spanned the acute and convalescent phases of COVID-19. The material from the prospective study consisted of cDNA or gDNA derived from T cells, B-cell-depleted T cells, or PBMCs. The dataset comprised deeply sampled blood TCRbeta repertoires from subjects exposed to, actively infected with, or recovered from COVID-19. The repertoires were made available in a free public database intended to serve as a resource for research on the immune response to SARS-CoV-2. Samples were obtained from the ongoing ImmuneRACE study (first 160 participants) and from over 1,000 subjects provided by 6 global collaborators. Sample metadata almost always included a de-identified subject ID, COVID-19 status, age in years and sex. Where available, HLA class I and class II types were obtained from metadata supplied by the sample provider rather than from assay-based typing. Results the study describes overall, beyond this receptor: How much clinical and demographic metadata was included differed by source and by participant, and the metadata was provided uncurated.

Whole blood was collected in K2EDTA tubes by collaborating institutions according to the institutions' own protocols. For TCRbeta analysis, collaborators shipped samples in one of three forms: frozen whole blood, isolated PBMCs, or DNA extracted from either of those sample types. This clone was counted a few times. Its antigen remains unidentified. No base qualities exist here, and no much larger clone lies one base off it. TCRbeta CDR3 regions were amplified from genomic DNA by means of the immunoSEQ Assay, a bias-controlled multiplex PCR. Concerning the study's data processing: Nucleated cell counts per sample were estimated from amplification of reference gene primers within the assay. Sequence reads were collapsed and filtered to measure the absolute abundance of every unique TCRbeta CDR3 rearrangement. For each sample, productive Simpson clonality was calculated as the square root of Simpson's diversity index across productive rearrangements. Drawn from immuneACCESS, this table holds only the in-frame rearrangements with V and J called that TCRdb kept. Clones are partly lost; checked studies trace under half to an unresolved V gene and leave the rest unexplained. The DNA gave D and trimming, while V, J and clone size come from that table. Counted in this sample were about 220,000 clones; about 78% of them appeared once. The ten top clones hold 5.5% to 8.5% of the sample.

CDR1 and CDR2 are drawn from the germline V gene: KGHSH, LQKENI. Its CDR3 holds 13 amino acids, cysteine through phenylalanine. Kept here is only the CDR3 DNA, which spans 39 bases and is read in frame from base 1. V was cut back by 6 bases and J by 0 bases, leaving a gap of 8 bases between them. This sequence originates from a woman aged 70-85 years with acute or convalescent COVID-19. The rearrangement joined TRBV18 to TRBJ2-5; the best D guess is TRBD2, with 5 bases matching. The sequenced sample consisted of peripheral blood. CDR3 sequence: CASSPGYQETQYF. The nucleotide sequence reads as follows: TGTGCCAGCTCCCCGGGATACCAAGAGACCCAGTACTTC.